A single sample gave rise to the 24 T cell receptor beta chains below, sequenced in a study of blood T cell repertoires in COVID-19. The protocol was immunoSEQ multiplex PCR, while the TCRdb copy is restricted to in-frame clones and leaves out a portion. The sample has some 200,000 clones; around 81% are singletons. The sequenced sample consisted of PBMCs or T cells enriched from blood (not recorded which). The source of these receptors is a middle-aged woman with acute COVID-19.

This clone was seen just once. The chain carries TRBV28 and TRBJ1-1, with 9 positions matching TRBD1. The V gene's germline CDR1 is MDHEN and CDR2 SYDVKM. V was clipped by 7 bases and J by 1 base; unmatched bases: 4. The CDR3 totals 14 residues. CDR3 sequence reads: CASTTGGQNTEAFF. The CDR3 DNA reads TGTGCCAGCACTACAGGGGGCCAGAACACTGAAGCTTTCTTT.

The gene calls are TRBV28 and TRBJ2-7; unclear D gene. The CDR3 extends over 14 amino acids. The germline CDR1 and CDR2 sequences are MDHEN and SYDVKM. Trimming left V 1 base short and J 1 base short, with 8 bases between. CDR3 region: CASSLLGPSYEQYF. The CDR3 DNA reads TGTGCCAGCAGTTTATTGGGCCCTTCCTACGAGCAGTACTTC.

The chain combines TRBV7-8 with TRBJ2-3, with TRBD2 as a possible D gene (6 bases). CDR1 and CDR2 (germline): SGHVS, FQNEAQ. This CDR3 has 15 amino acids. Trimming shortened V by 1 base and J by 3 bases, and 11 bases separated the two germline ends. This CDR3 reads CASSLGETRTDTQYF. In DNA form, the CDR3 reads TGTGCCAGCAGCTTAGGAGAGACTAGGACAGATACGCAGTATTTT.

This clone came up a few times. The rearrangement joins TRBV11-2 to TRBJ2-2; 11 positions agree with TRBD2. Germline V gives CDR1 SGHAT, CDR2 FQNNGV. CDR3 length equals 18 residues. V trimming: 1 base; J trimming: 2 bases; junction bases outside the gene matches: 6. The CDR3 sequence: CASSLVLAGGSNTGELFF. Written as DNA, the CDR3 is TGTGCCAGCAGCTTAGTTCTAGCGGGGGGCTCAAACACCGGGGAGCTGTTTTTT.

This clone was observed a single time. The chain couples TRBV2 to TRBJ1-5, with TRBD1 matching over 9 bases. The CDR3 sequence is 15 residues long. The germline V gene encodes CDR1 SNHLY and CDR2 FYNNEI. J was trimmed by 5 bases and V by 5 bases; bases with no gene match: 7. The CDR3 region is CASSLRQGEHQPQHF. CDR3 nucleotide sequence: TGTGCCAGCAGTCTTCGACAGGGGGAACATCAGCCCCAGCATTTT.

The chain is built from TRBV24-1 and TRBJ2-7; no firm D call. The germline V and J ends were trimmed by 1 base and 6 bases, with 3 bases remaining between them. Germline V CDR1 and CDR2: KGHDR, SFDVKD. The CDR3 is 11 residues long. The CDR3 protein is CATSDFSEQYF. The CDR3 DNA reads as TGTGCCACCAGTGATTTCTCCGAGCAGTACTTC.

The gene calls are TRBV6-2 or TRBV6-3 and TRBJ2-7; 11 bases map to TRBD2. CDR1 and CDR2 (germline): MNHEY, SVGEGT. J lost 5 bases, V lost 6 bases, and 15 bases had no gene match. The CDR3 has 17 amino acids. CDR3 DNA: TGTGCCAGCAGCCCAACTAGCGGGAGAGGGAATGAGGACGAGCAGTACTTC. Translation gives CASSPTSGRGNEDEQYF.

To note about this clone: Additional DNA sequences in this sample encode the identical CDR3. This chain uses TRBV12-3 or TRBV12-4 with TRBJ1-1, with D possibly being TRBD1 (5 bases). The CDR3 totals 13 residues. The ends were cut back, 5 bases at V and 1 base at J, with 8 bases in the middle. CDR3 sequence (DNA): TGTGCCAGCAGTCCCGGGGGGAACACTGAAGCTTTCTTT. Translation gives CASSPGGNTEAFF.

The chain recombines TRBV5-4 with TRBJ1-1; 9 bases match TRBD1. The CDR3 extends over 17 amino acids. J gave up 2 bases and V 3 bases, and 11 bases lay outside the gene matches. Germline V gene lookup returns CDR1 SGHNT and CDR2 YYREEE (reference sequence). DNA of the CDR3: TGTGCCAGCAGCTCCGGGACAGGGCCAAATTTAAACACTGAAGCTTTCTTT. Protein: CASSSGTGPNLNTEAFF.

J is TRBJ2-5 and V is TRBV28; TRBD2 matches 9 bases. This CDR3 is built from 15 residues. Germline CDR1 reads MDHEN; CDR2 reads SYDVKM. V was pared by 4 bases and J by 3 bases, with 6 bases of the junction left unmatched. The CDR3 sequence is CASSSDWTSEETQYF. Written as DNA, the CDR3 is TGTGCCAGCAGTTCCGATTGGACTAGCGAAGAGACCCAGTACTTC.

The chain joins TRBV5-1 to TRBJ2-3, with 8 bases that match TRBD2. Per the germline V gene, CDR1 is SGHRS and CDR2 is YFSETQ. The CDR3 extends over 16 amino acids. Germline trimming cut 1 base from V and 6 bases from J; bases unmatched to any gene: 10. The CDR3 DNA is TGCGCCAGCAGCTTGACAGGGACTAGTACCAGGGATACGCAGTATTTT. It is translated as CASSLTGTSTRDTQYF.

This chain uses TRBV5-5 with TRBJ2-5, with TRBD1 matching 8 bases. CDR1 SGHKS and CDR2 YYEKEE come from the germline V gene (reference sequence). CDR3 length: 15 residues. The V gene end was trimmed by 3 bases and the J gene end by 5 bases; junction bases not matched to a gene: 9. The CDR3 nucleotides are TGTGCCAGCAGCTGGGGGACAGGCGATGGGGAGACCCAGTACTTC. It codes for CASSWGTGDGETQYF.

The genes are TRBV4-3 and TRBJ2-1; TRBD2 aligns across 10 bases. The CDR3 length is 17 residues. V was pared by 4 bases and J by 2 bases, with 8 bases of the junction left unmatched. In germline, CDR1 is LGHNA, CDR2 YSLEER. Written as DNA, the CDR3 is TGCGCCAGCAGCCCCACCTTTAGCGGGAGGCCCTACAATGAGCAGTTCTTC. This translates into CASSPTFSGRPYNEQFF.

The chain uses TRBV19 and TRBJ2-7, with D maybe TRBD2 (6 bases). This CDR3 contains 13 residues. Germline V gene lookup returns CDR1 LNHDA and CDR2 SQIVND (reference sequence). The V end was cut by 8 bases, the J end by 0 bases, with 11 bases between. The CDR3 reads CASDSGSSYEQYF. The CDR3 DNA is TGTGCCAGTGATAGCGGAAGCTCCTACGAGCAGTACTTC.

This chain links TRBV10-3 with TRBJ1-2; weak D call: TRBD1 (5 bases). The germline V gene encodes CDR1 ENHRY and CDR2 SYGVKD. The V end lost 4 bases, the J end lost 7 bases, and 7 bases lay between the germline ends. The CDR3 length is 11 residues. CDR3 sequence reads: CAISAGAGYTF. The DNA for the CDR3 is TGTGCCATCAGTGCTGGGGCTGGCTACACCTTC.

This chain uses TRBV19 with TRBJ1-5, with a possible D match to TRBD1 (6 bases). The CDR3 runs 16 residues. Germline V lookup: CDR1 LNHDA, CDR2 SQIVND (reference sequence). Trimming stripped 3 bases from V and 0 bases from J, with 12 bases between. CDR3 in DNA: TGTGCCAGTAGTATCCCGACAGGAGATAGCAATCAGCCCCAGCATTTT. Protein product: CASSIPTGDSNQPQHF.

The chain links TRBV3-1 (or the pseudogene TRBV3-2) to TRBJ2-1, with TRBD2 matching 8 bases. The V segment lost 4 bases and the J segment 5 bases; nucleotides outside the gene matches: 10. The germline gives CDR1 LGHDT, CDR2 YNNKEL (reference sequence). The CDR3 runs to 16 residues. The CDR3 DNA reads as TGTGCCAGCAGCCCCCCCAAGGAGCGGGGGAACAATGAGCAGTTCTTC. It translates to CASSPPKERGNNEQFF.

This clone appeared many times. The chain links TRBV19 to TRBJ1-1; 8 nucleotides line up with TRBD1. Looked up from germline, CDR1 is LNHDA and CDR2 is SQIVND (reference sequence). Trimming removed 6 bases from V and 0 bases from J; junction bases left unmatched: 6. CDR3 size: 15 residues. CDR3 DNA sequence: TGTGCCAGTAGGGGCAGGGGGCGGATGAACACTGAAGCTTTCTTT. It is translated as CASRGRGRMNTEAFF.

The genes are TRBV6-5 and TRBJ1-1, with D possibly TRBD1 on 6 matching bases. V gave up 6 bases and J gave up 8 bases, with 10 bases separating them. This CDR3 has 11 amino acids. The germline V gene encodes CDR1 MNHEY and CDR2 SVGAGI. In DNA, the CDR3 is TGTGCCAGCAGCCGACAGGTAGAAGCTTTCTTT. Residues: CASSRQVEAFF.

V gene TRBV29-1 combines with J gene TRBJ1-3; D call uncertain. Germline lookup yields CDR1 SQVTM and CDR2 ANQGSEA. This CDR3 has 15 residues. The germline V and J ends were trimmed by 3 bases and 2 bases, with 14 bases remaining between them. CDR3 protein: CSVDPRRGTGNTIYF. DNA for the CDR3: TGCAGCGTTGACCCCCGGAGAGGGACTGGAAACACCATATATTTT.

The J gene is TRBJ2-2, the V gene TRBV29-1, with TRBD2 matching over 7 bases. The CDR3 length is 13 residues. Germline V gives CDR1 SQVTM, CDR2 ANQGSEA. Trimming cost V 0 bases and J 6 bases; bases outside gene matches: 1. CDR3 sequence (DNA): TGCAGCGTTGAAGAGGGGGGGGCCGGGGAGCTGTTTTTT. Translated, it gives CSVEEGGAGELFF.

The J gene is TRBJ1-1, the V gene TRBV11-2; the D gene is possibly TRBD1 (5 bases). With 5 bases removed from V and 5 bases from J, the gap between germline ends came to 24 bases. The CDR3 runs 17 residues. Germline-derived CDR1 and CDR2 are SGHAT and FQNNGV. The CDR3, as DNA: TGTGCCAGCAGCCTGGGGGGACGTATTTTTGGGTCGACTGAAGCTTTCTTT. Its translation is CASSLGGRIFGSTEAFF.

V usage is TRBV7-3 and J usage is TRBJ1-5; 7 bases are shared with TRBD1. V trimming: 5 bases; J trimming: 0 bases; junction bases outside the gene matches: 13. The CDR3 is 18 residues long. Germline-derived CDR1 and CDR2 are SGHTA and FQGTGA. The CDR3 protein is CASSLGGQIWYSNQPQHF. In DNA form, the CDR3 reads TGTGCCAGCAGCCTCGGGGGACAGATTTGGTATAGCAATCAGCCCCAGCATTTT.

This chain connects TRBV4-2 to TRBJ1-6; tentative D call: TRBD1 (6 bases). The CDR3 length is 14 residues. The V gene lost 0 bases and the J gene lost 9 bases, with 9 bases spanning the gap. Germline CDR1 is LGHNA and CDR2 is YNFKEQ. CDR3 in amino acids: CASSQDQGGSPLHF. CDR3 coding DNA: TGTGCCAGCAGCCAAGATCAAGGGGGTTCACCCCTCCACTTT.